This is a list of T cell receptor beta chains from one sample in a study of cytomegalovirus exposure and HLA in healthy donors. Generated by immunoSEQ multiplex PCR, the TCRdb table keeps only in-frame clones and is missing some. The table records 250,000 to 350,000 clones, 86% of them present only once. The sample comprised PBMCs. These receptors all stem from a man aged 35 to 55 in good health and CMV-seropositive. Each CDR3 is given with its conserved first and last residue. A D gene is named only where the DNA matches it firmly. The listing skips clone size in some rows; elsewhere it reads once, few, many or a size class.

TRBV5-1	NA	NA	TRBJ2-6	TGCGCCAGCAGCTTGTGGGGACTGGACTCTGGGGCCAACGTCCTGACTTTC	CASSLWGLDSGANVLTF
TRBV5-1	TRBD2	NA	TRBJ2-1	TGCGCCAGCAGCACCACTGGGGGAGGGAGCGGGGAGCAGTTCTTC	CASSTTGGGSGEQFF
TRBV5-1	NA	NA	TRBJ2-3	TGCGCCAGCAGTCGTCGCTCCGGGACACAAAACACAGATACGCAGTATTTT	CASSRRSGTQNTDTQYF
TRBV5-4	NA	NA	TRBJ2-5	TGTGCCAGCAGCTCCGGGTCCCAAGAGACCCAGTACTTC	CASSSGSQETQYF
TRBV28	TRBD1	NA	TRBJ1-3	TGTGCCAGCAGTCCTCAGACAGGGGAGGCTGGAAACACCATATATTTT	CASSPQTGEAGNTIYF
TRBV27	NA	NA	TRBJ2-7	TGTGCCAGCAGTAGGAGCGGTAGCCCCCACGAGCAGTACTTC	CASSRSGSPHEQYF
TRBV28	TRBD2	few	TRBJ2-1	TGTGCCAGCAGGACTAGCGGGAGTTTATATGAGCAGTTCTTC	CASRTSGSLYEQFF
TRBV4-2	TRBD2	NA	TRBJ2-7	TGTGCCAGCAGCCAAGAGGTTTCTAGCGGGAGGGCCTACGAGCAGTACTTC	CASSQEVSSGRAYEQYF
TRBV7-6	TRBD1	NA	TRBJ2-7	TGTGCCAGCAGCTCCGGGACAGGGGGCTACGAGCAGTACTTC	CASSSGTGGYEQYF
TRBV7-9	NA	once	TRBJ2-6	TGTTCCAGCAGCCAGACTGAGTCTGGGGCCAACGTCCTGACTTTC	CSSSQTESGANVLTF
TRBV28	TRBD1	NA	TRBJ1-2	TGTGCTGCGGCCCCGGACAGGCCGCATAAGGCTTATGGCTACACCTTC	CAAAPDRPHKAYGYTF
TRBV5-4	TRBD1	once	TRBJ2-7	TGTGCCAGCAGCTTCGGGACAGGGAAAAATAAGCAGTACTTC	CASSFGTGKNKQYF
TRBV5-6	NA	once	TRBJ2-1	TGTGCCAGCAGCTACGTTGGGGGGACCTACAATGAGCAGTTCTTC	CASSYVGGTYNEQFF
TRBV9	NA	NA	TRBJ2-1	TGTGCCAGCAGCGTAGGAGGTCGGGGTTCCTACAATGAGCAGTTCTTC	CASSVGGRGSYNEQFF
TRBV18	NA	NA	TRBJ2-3	TGTGCCAGCTCACCACGGCTGTATGGGGCAGAAACAGATACGCAGTATTTT	CASSPRLYGAETDTQYF
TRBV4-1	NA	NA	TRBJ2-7	TGCGCCAGCAGCCAAGACCCCCCAGGCAGGGGTATGACCTACGAGCAGTACTTC	CASSQDPPGRGMTYEQYF
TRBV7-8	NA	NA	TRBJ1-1	TGTGCCAGCAGCTTAGTTGCAGGGGAAGCTTTCTTT	CASSLVAGEAFF
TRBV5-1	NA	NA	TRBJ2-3	TGCGCCAGCATGCGGAGGGAAGGGGCAGATACGCAGTATTTT	CASMRREGADTQYF
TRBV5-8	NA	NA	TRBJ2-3	TGTGCCAGCAGCGGGGGACACCGAAGCACAGATACGCAGTATTTT	CASSGGHRSTDTQYF
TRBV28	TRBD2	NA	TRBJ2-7	TGTGCCACCCAAACTAGCGGGAGGTCCTACGAGCAGTACTTC	CATQTSGRSYEQYF
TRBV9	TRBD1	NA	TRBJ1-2	TGTGCCAGCAGCGTAGATGTTGGACAGGCGAACTATGGCTACACCTTC	CASSVDVGQANYGYTF
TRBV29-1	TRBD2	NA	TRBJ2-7	TGCAGCGTCACTAGCGGGAGGGACTACGAGCAGTACTTC	CSVTSGRDYEQYF
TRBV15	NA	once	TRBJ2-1	TGTGCCACCAGCAGAGATTCTAACAATGAGCGGTTCTTC	CATSRDSNNERFF
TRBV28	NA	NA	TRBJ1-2	TGTGCCAGCAGCCCTCAGCCCCGACAGAAACGCTATGGCTACACCTTC	CASSPQPRQKRYGYTF
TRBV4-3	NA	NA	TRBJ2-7	TGCGCCAGCAGCCAAGATAACCGGGGATGGTCCTACGAGCAGTACTTC	CASSQDNRGWSYEQYF
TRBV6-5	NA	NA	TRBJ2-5	TGTGCCAGCAGTTATTCGCCAGCGGCGGAGACCCAGTACTTC	CASSYSPAAETQYF
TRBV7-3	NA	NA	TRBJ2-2	TGTGCCAGCAGCTTAGGTGGGGGGAGCACCGGGGAGCTGTTTTTT	CASSLGGGSTGELFF
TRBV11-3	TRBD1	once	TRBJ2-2	TGTGCCAGCAGCCCCGACGGGGACAGGGGGCCAACCGGGGAGCTGTTTTTT	CASSPDGDRGPTGELFF
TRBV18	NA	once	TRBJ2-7	TGTGCCAGCCGGGGATCGGACGAGCAGTACTTC	CASRGSDEQYF
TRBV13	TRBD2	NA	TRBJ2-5	TGTGCCAGCAGCTTAAAGGGAGGGCCCCAAGAGACCCAGTACTTC	CASSLKGGPQETQYF
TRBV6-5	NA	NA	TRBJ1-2	TGTGCCAGCAGTTCGGACATCCGAAATAACTATGGCTACACCTTC	CASSSDIRNNYGYTF
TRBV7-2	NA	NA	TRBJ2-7	TGTGCCAGCAGCTTACGACCCACTAACTACGAGCAGTACTTC	CASSLRPTNYEQYF
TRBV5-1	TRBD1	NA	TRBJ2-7	TGCGCCAGCAGCTTATACAGGGGGGCGGACGAGCAGTACTTC	CASSLYRGADEQYF
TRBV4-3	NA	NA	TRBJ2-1	TGCGCCAGCAGCCAAGCGAGGACAGATCTATCCTACAATGAGCAGTTCTTC	CASSQARTDLSYNEQFF
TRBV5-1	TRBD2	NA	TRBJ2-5	TGCGCCAGCAGCTTGGCCGGCGGGAGGACCCCCAGGGAGACCCAGTACTTC	CASSLAGGRTPRETQYF
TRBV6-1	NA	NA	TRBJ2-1	TGTGCCAGCAGGGTCTATCCCTACAATGAGCAGTTCTTC	CASRVYPYNEQFF
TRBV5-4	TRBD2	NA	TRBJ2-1	TGTGCCAGCAGCTTGGCTGGTGGGCTAGCGGGAGATGAGCAGTTCTTC	CASSLAGGLAGDEQFF
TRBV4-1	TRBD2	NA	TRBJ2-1	TGCGCCAGCAGCCAAGAGGTGACTAGCGGCCTAAGGGATGAGCAGTTCTTC	CASSQEVTSGLRDEQFF
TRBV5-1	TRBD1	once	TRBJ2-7	TGCGCCAGCAGCCTGGACAGGGTGACCTCCTACGAGCAGTACTTC	CASSLDRVTSYEQYF